The 26 T cell receptor beta chains below were found in one sample sequenced in a study of metastatic and nonmetastatic thyroid tumors. TCRdb re-processed the PCR reads through MiXCR. The sample yields about 59,000 clones, around 15% seen once. No patient had received any treatment before thyroid surgery. Sequencing input: blood. These TCRs come from a male donor with papillary thyroid cancer or a benign thyroid nodule (not recorded which). Some clones in this sample may be carry-over from other donors' samples.

This clone was detected ten times or more. The chain recombines TRBV12-3 or TRBV12-4 with TRBJ1-2, with D uncertain. V lost 0 bases to trimming and J lost 7 bases, with 12 bases between them. The CDR3 runs 14 residues. The DNA of the CDR3 is TGTGCCAGCAGTTTAGCGCTCGGGAATGGTGGCTACACCTTC. This encodes CASSLALGNGGYTF.

This clone came up a few times. V gene TRBV6-9 combines with J gene TRBJ1-4, with 8 bases fitting TRBD1. The CDR3 sequence is 14 residues long. Germline CDR1 and CDR2: MNHGY and SVAAGI. V shed 4 bases, J shed 8 bases, and the junction held 6 bases outside the gene matches. CDR3 DNA sequence: TGTGCCAGCAGTTGGGACAGGTGGCCGGAAAAACTGTTTTTT. This encodes CASSWDRWPEKLFF.

Many counts were recorded for this clone. V is TRBV4-1 and J is TRBJ2-7; D is possibly TRBD2 (6 bases). The CDR3 totals 14 residues. Trimming left V 3 bases short and J 3 bases short, with 12 bases between. The germline gives CDR1 MGHRA, CDR2 YSYEKL. DNA for the CDR3: TGCGCCAGCAGCCAGGGGACTGGCGACTACGAGCAGTACGTC. It codes for CASSQGTGDYEQYV.

This clone was counted many times. The chain is built from TRBV6-4 and TRBJ2-1; maybe TRBD2 (6 bases). Germline V lookup: CDR1 MRHNA, CDR2 SNTAGT. V was pared by 3 bases and J by 8 bases, with 11 bases between. The CDR3 covers 13 residues. The CDR3 protein is CASSDRDSHEQFF. CDR3 bases: TGTGCCAGCAGTGATCGGGACTCCCATGAGCAGTTCTTC.

This clone came up many times. The chain joins TRBV7-8 to TRBJ1-2; D call uncertain. CDR3 length equals 14 residues. Trimming stripped 5 bases from V and 7 bases from J, with 17 bases between. Germline V gene sequence: CDR1 SGHVS, CDR2 FQNEAQ. In DNA, the CDR3 is TGTGCCAGCAGCACGGGATCGCTATCCTCTGGCTACACCTTC. It specifies CASSTGSLSSGYTF.

This clone was found a few times. The V call is TRBV18, the J call TRBJ2-3; tentatively, D is TRBD2 (6 bases). V lost 8 bases, J lost 3 bases, and 15 bases lay in between. The CDR3 has 14 amino acids. CDR1 and CDR2 (germline): KGHSH, LQKENI. The CDR3 DNA is TGTGCCAGCCCCCCTATGGGGAGGACAGATACGCAGTATTTT. Translated: CASPPMGRTDTQYF.

This clone has a handful of counts. The V call is TRBV5-4, the J call TRBJ2-7; tentative D call: TRBD1 (6 bases). The CDR3 contains 12 residues. Deletions cut 1 base from V and 8 bases from J, with 10 bases between. The V gene's germline CDR1 is SGHNT and CDR2 YYREEE (reference sequence). CDR3 loop: CASSLLQGKQYF. CDR3 in DNA: TGTGCCAGCAGCTTGTTACAGGGCAAGCAGTACTTC. Together with reference TRBV5-4 and TRBJ2-7, the CDR3 gives the full variable domain: ETGVTQSPTHLIKTRGQQVTLRCSSQSGHNTVSWYQQALGQGPQFIFQYYREEENGRGNFPPRFSGLQFPNYSSELNVNALELDDSALYLCASSLLQGKQYFGPGTRLTVT.

The CDR3 nucleotides are TGTGCCACCAGCAGAGGGGCAGGTCCTATAAGGGACTACACCTTC. It encodes CATSRGAGPIRDYTF. V gene TRBV15 combines with J gene TRBJ1-2; the D is unclear. Germline CDR1 is LNHNV and CDR2 is YYDKDF (reference sequence). V lost 1 base to trimming and J lost 10 bases, with 19 bases between them. This CDR3 spans 15 amino acids.

This rearrangement joins TRBV28 to TRBJ2-2; 7 bases are a match to TRBD1. The germline gives CDR1 MDHEN, CDR2 SYDVKM. V dropped 6 bases and J dropped 2; count of bases not matched to a gene: 3. This CDR3 region has 14 residues. In nucleotides, the CDR3 is TGTGCCAGCAGGACAGGGTCAAACACCGGGGAGCTGTTTTTT. Translation: CASRTGSNTGELFF.

This clone was seen a handful of times. The genes are TRBV6-2 or TRBV6-3 and TRBJ2-7; no firm D call. The length of the CDR3 is 15 residues. In germline, CDR1 is MNHEY, CDR2 SVGEGT. Trimming removed 6 bases at V and 1 base at J, with 16 bases between. CDR3 sequence: CASRTPVSYSYEQYF. CDR3 DNA: TGTGCCAGCAGAACTCCGGTATCCTATTCCTACGAGCAGTACTTC.

This clone has a handful of counts. The DNA is left out, because the CDR3 cannot be placed on it with certainty; the CDR3 is given as TCRdb lists it. The rearrangement links TRBV6-5 to TRBJ1-4; TRBD1 reflects the table's D call only, with no check against the DNA. Inclusive of both ends, the CDR3 amounts to 14 amino acids. The germline V gene has CDR1 MNHEY and CDR2 SVGAGI. This chain's CDR3 is CASILDRGSEKLFF.

This clone was recorded many times. The V gene is TRBV28, the J gene TRBJ2-3; D unresolved. The germline gives CDR1 MDHEN, CDR2 SYDVKM. V dropped 5 bases and J dropped 8 bases, with 11 bases sitting between them. CDR3 length equals 12 residues. CDR3: CASSAAVVTQYF. CDR3 bases: TGTGCCAGCAGTGCCGCCGTAGTTACGCAGTATTTT.

This clone was detected many times. The rearrangement links TRBV5-6 to TRBJ2-7; 11 bases map to TRBD2. CDR3 length equals 16 residues. V lost 2 bases, J lost 5 bases, and 9 bases stayed unmatched. CDR1 and CDR2 from the germline V gene are SGHDT and YYEEEE. CDR3 in amino acids: CASSLLAGVGIDEQYV. In DNA, the CDR3 is TGTGCCAGCAGCTTACTAGCGGGAGTGGGGATCGACGAGCAGTACGTC.

This clone was picked up many times. V is TRBV11-2 and J is TRBJ1-6; D call uncertain. The germline gives CDR1 SGHAT, CDR2 FQNNGV. The CDR3 is made up of 15 amino acids. The V and J ends lost 5 bases and 7 bases respectively, with 15 bases between them. The CDR3 loop reads CASSLRFDVNSPLHF. The CDR3 nucleotides read TGTGCCAGCAGCCTAAGATTCGACGTCAATTCACCCCTCCACTTT.

In this sample, this clone turned up many times. J is TRBJ1-2 and V is TRBV28; TRBD1 is a possible D gene (6 bases). V shed 6 bases and J shed 0 bases, with 14 bases lying between them. The CDR3 extends over 15 amino acids. From germline, CDR1 is MDHEN and CDR2 SYDVKM. The CDR3 DNA sequence: TGTGCCAGCAGGACCCCGGGACATCCTAACTATGGCTACACCTTC. It is translated as CASRTPGHPNYGYTF.

This clone was observed a single time. The chain recombines TRBV15 with TRBJ1-3, with D possibly matching TRBD1 (5 bases). V was clipped by 0 bases and J by 6 bases, with 24 bases between them. The CDR3 sequence is 19 residues long. In germline, CDR1 is LNHNV, CDR2 YYDKDF (reference sequence). This CDR3 is CATSREGLGATSLLNTIYF. DNA for the CDR3: TGTGCCACCAGCAGAGAGGGGTTAGGGGCCACCTCCTTACTAAACACCATATATTTT.

This clone came up many times. V is TRBV28 and J is TRBJ1-1, with 8 bases aligning to TRBD1. V gave up 2 bases and J gave up 1 base; unmatched junction bases: 9. CDR1 is MDHEN, CDR2 SYDVKM, per germline. This CDR3 has 17 amino acids. The CDR3 reads CASSLMAGGPANTEAFF. The CDR3 DNA reads TGTGCCAGCAGTTTAATGGCAGGGGGCCCCGCGAACACTGAAGCTTTCTTT.

The chain combines TRBV3-1 with TRBJ1-3; TRBD1 might be the D (6 bases). This CDR3 is built from 17 residues. Germline V gene sequence: CDR1 LGHDT, CDR2 YNNKEL (reference sequence). V was clipped by 3 bases and J by 0 bases, with 15 bases between them. CDR3 sequence: CASSHTNGGASGNTIYF. CDR3 in DNA: TGTGCCAGCAGCCACACGAATGGGGGGGCCTCTGGAAACACCATATATTTT. Full variable domain (rest looked up from reference TRBV3-1 and TRBJ1-3): DTAVSQTPKYLVTQMGNDKSIKCEQNLGHDTMYWYKQDSKKFLKIMFSYNNKELIINETVPNRFSPKSPDKAHLNLHINSLELGDSAVYFCASSHTNGGASGNTIYFGEGSWLTVV.

This clone was detected ten times or more. The J gene is TRBJ2-1, the V gene TRBV7-9, with 9 nucleotides matching TRBD1. CDR3 length equals 15 residues. The trim removed 5 bases at V and 6 bases at J, leaving 8 bases unmatched. Germline-derived CDR1 and CDR2 are SEHNR and FQNEAQ (reference sequence). In DNA, the CDR3 is TGTGCCAGCAGCCGAACCCCGGGACAGGGCAATGAGCAGTTCTTC. This translates into CASSRTPGQGNEQFF.

In its sample, this clone was seen many times. This chain uses TRBV11-1 with TRBJ2-2; TRBD1 aligns across 7 bases. In germline, CDR1 is SGHAT, CDR2 FQDESV (reference sequence). There are 16 residues in the CDR3. J lost 7 bases, V lost 5 bases, and 13 bases had no gene match. This CDR3 reads CASSRDEGAFVGELFF. The CDR3 DNA follows: TGTGCCAGCAGCCGCGACGAGGGGGCGTTCGTCGGGGAGCTGTTTTTT.

In its sample, this clone was seen many times. V is TRBV19 and J is TRBJ1-3; D remains ambiguous. Per germline, CDR1 LNHDA and CDR2 SQIVND (reference sequence). Trimming cost V 2 bases and J 1 base, with 9 bases left between them. This CDR3 contains 15 residues. The CDR3 DNA reads TGTGCCAGTAGTATAAACGGACCTTCTGGAAACACCATATATTTT. Translation: CASSINGPSGNTIYF. Variable domain in full (rest from reference TRBV19 and TRBJ1-3): DGGITQSPKYLFRKEGQNVTLSCEQNLNHDAMYWYRQDPGQGLRLIYYSQIVNDFQKGDIAEGYSVSREKKESFPLTVTSAQKNPTAFYLCASSINGPSGNTIYFGEGSWLTVV.

This clone was seen many times. DNA for the CDR3: TGTGCCAGCAGTGAAAAGGAAGGGGGCTGGTGGAGCAATCAGCCCCAGCATTTT. Translation: CASSEKEGGWWSNQPQHF. The rearrangement links TRBV2 to TRBJ1-5; 7 nucleotides agree with TRBD1. The germline CDR1 and CDR2 sequences are SNHLY and FYNNEI. The CDR3 is made up of 18 amino acids. V dropped 2 bases and J dropped 1; count of bases not matched to a gene: 11.

This chain uses TRBV9 with TRBJ2-1; 9 bases map to TRBD2. Germline CDR1 reads SGDLS; CDR2 reads YYNGEE. CDR3 length equals 24 residues. The V segment lost 0 bases and the J segment 3 bases; nucleotides outside the gene matches: 28. The chain's CDR3 is CASSVDGPRLAEPNYSKGYNEQFF. In DNA, the CDR3 is TGTGCCAGCAGCGTAGATGGCCCGAGACTAGCGGAACCCAACTACTCGAAGGGCTACAATGAGCAGTTCTTC.

The chain is built from TRBV7-9 and TRBJ1-2; D remains unclear. The CDR3 totals 12 residues. Germline V gene data show CDR1 as SEHNR and CDR2 as FQNEAQ (reference sequence). Trimming took 10 bases from V and 2 from J, leaving 11 bases between them. The CDR3 coding sequence is TGTGCCATCATCCCAGGAAACTATGGCTACACCTTC. It codes for CAIIPGNYGYTF.

This clone has a count of ten or more. V usage is TRBV3-1 and J usage is TRBJ2-3, with 7 positions matching TRBD2. Trimming removed 3 bases from V and 1 base from J; junction bases left unmatched: 7. The germline V gene encodes CDR1 LGHDT and CDR2 YNNKEL (reference sequence). The CDR3 totals 16 residues. The CDR3 loop is CASSHRGSGGTDTQYF. CDR3 coding DNA: TGTGCCAGCAGCCATCGCGGGAGTGGGGGCACAGATACGCAGTATTTT.

The V and J genes are TRBV4-2 and TRBJ2-3, with 10 bases aligning to TRBD2. Germline V gives CDR1 LGHNA, CDR2 YNFKEQ. V was pared by 4 bases and J by 4 bases, with 8 bases of the junction left unmatched. The CDR3 is made up of 16 amino acids. The CDR3 protein is CASSLPSGGVADTQYF. CDR3 in DNA: TGTGCCAGCAGCCTCCCAAGCGGGGGGGTGGCAGATACGCAGTATTTT.